The 20 T cell receptor beta chains below come from one sample, sequenced in a study of blood T cells in healthy people across ages. It was with a sample-barcoded 5' primer and a J-beta primer mix that a second PCR of roughly 6 to 12 cycles was run. TCRdb analysed the 5' RACE reads with MiXCR anew, one entry per CDR3 protein. The table records nearly 800,000 distinct CDR3 sequences, roughly three fifths of them present only once. Source material: blood. Every receptor here comes from a man aged 40-49 years in good health.

This clonotype was seen only a few times. The V and J genes are TRBV20-1 and TRBJ2-6; TRBD2 might be the D (5 bases). The germline V and J ends were trimmed by 0 bases and 0 bases, with 9 bases remaining between them. Germline V lookup: CDR1 DFQATT, CDR2 SNEGSKA (reference sequence). The CDR3 is 16 amino acids. CDR3 loop: CSARDRRFSGANVLTF. The CDR3 nucleotides read TGCAGTGCTAGAGACCGGAGGTTCTCTGGGGCCAACGTCCTGACTTTC.

The J gene is TRBJ2-6, the V gene TRBV11-1, with D perhaps matching TRBD1 or TRBD2 (6 bases each). The CDR3 length is 21 residues. V lost 5 bases to trimming and J lost 0 bases, with 26 bases between them. CDR1 is SGHAT and CDR2 is FQDESV in the germline V gene (reference sequence). Here the CDR3 reads CASSENLELQGLSSGANVLTF. Written as DNA, the CDR3 is TGTGCCAGCAGCGAGAACTTAGAACTACAGGGACTCAGCTCTGGGGCCAACGTCCTGACTTTC.

The V call is TRBV29-1, the J call TRBJ2-7; 8 positions agree with TRBD1. This CDR3 has 15 amino acids. Germline trimming cut 3 bases from V and 0 bases from J; bases unmatched to any gene: 7. The germline V gene has CDR1 SQVTM and CDR2 ANQGSEA. CDR3 amino acids: CSVEFGQGISYEQYF. The CDR3 DNA reads as TGCAGCGTTGAGTTCGGACAGGGAATCTCCTACGAGCAGTACTTC.

The chain joins TRBV7-9 to TRBJ1-2, with 8 positions matching TRBD1. Germline V gene data show CDR1 as SEHNR and CDR2 as FQNEAQ (reference sequence). V lost 0 bases and J lost 6; bases outside the gene matches: 6. There are 15 residues in the CDR3. CDR3 nucleotide sequence: TGTGCCAGCAGCTTAGCGAGTCCAGGGGGCCATGGCTACACCTTC. This gives the protein CASSLASPGGHGYTF.

The chain carries TRBV18 and TRBJ2-5; tentative D call: TRBD2 (7 bases). Germline loops: CDR1 KGHSH, CDR2 LQKENI. The CDR3 extends over 15 amino acids. V was shortened by 1 base and J by 5 bases, with 14 bases between the two germline ends. The DNA of the CDR3 is TGTGCCAGCTCACCACGGGGGCTAGCGGACGAGACCCAGTACTTC. The encoded protein is CASSPRGLADETQYF.

V gene TRBV28 combines with J gene TRBJ1-5; D remains unclear. Germline-derived CDR1 and CDR2 are MDHEN and SYDVKM. Trimming shortened V by 4 bases and J by 2 bases, and 12 bases separated the two germline ends. The CDR3 is 15 amino acids. The DNA for the CDR3 is TGTGCCAGCAGTTCAATAGGGCTCGGCAATCAGCCCCAGCATTTT. This gives the protein CASSSIGLGNQPQHF.

This clonotype was observed a few times. The chain uses TRBV28 and TRBJ1-3; D gene unclear. Germline values: CDR1 MDHEN, CDR2 SYDVKM. This CDR3 spans 13 amino acids. The V end was cut by 11 bases, the J end by 1 base, with 12 bases between. CDR3 sequence (DNA): TGTGCCGCCGAAGGGAGTTCTGGAAACACCATATATTTT. Protein: CAAEGSSGNTIYF.

V usage is TRBV12-3 or TRBV12-4 and J usage is TRBJ2-2; D possibly matches TRBD1 or TRBD2 (5 bases each). There are 17 residues in the CDR3. With 4 bases removed from V and 5 bases from J, the gap between germline ends came to 20 bases. This chain's CDR3 is CASSSPGTLRSTGELFF. CDR3 sequence (DNA): TGTGCCAGCAGTTCCCCCGGGACCCTGAGGTCGACCGGGGAGCTGTTTTTT.

The chain combines TRBV28 with TRBJ2-3; perhaps TRBD1 as D (6 bases). Trimming removed 6 bases at V and 1 base at J, with 14 bases between. The CDR3 has 15 amino acids. Looked up from germline, CDR1 is MDHEN and CDR2 is SYDVKM. The CDR3 DNA sequence: TGTGCCAGCAGATCACAGGGATCAGGCACAGATACGCAGTATTTT. Amino acids: CASRSQGSGTDTQYF.

This rearrangement joins TRBV29-1 to TRBJ2-5; D may correspond to TRBD1 or TRBD2 (5 bases each). The germline CDR1 and CDR2 sequences are SQVTM and ANQGSEA. The CDR3 sequence is 15 residues long. V dropped 4 bases and J dropped 0 bases, with 15 bases sitting between them. The CDR3 loop reads CSVGQGAAYQETQYF. The CDR3 region has the DNA TGCAGCGTTGGCCAGGGAGCAGCGTACCAAGAGACCCAGTACTTC.

In its sample, this clonotype was seen a few times. The chain employs TRBV4-3 and TRBJ2-5; 9 positions match TRBD2. The CDR3 runs 16 residues. J gave up 2 bases and V 5 bases, and 9 bases lay outside the gene matches. CDR1 is LGHNA and CDR2 is YSLEER in the germline V gene. The CDR3 nucleotides read TGCGCCAGCAGCTTTCAACTAGCGGGTATGCAAGAGACCCAGTACTTC. It translates to CASSFQLAGMQETQYF.

V and J are TRBV15 and TRBJ1-1; maybe TRBD1 (6 bases). The V gene lost 5 bases and the J gene lost 6 bases, with 19 bases spanning the gap. Germline CDR1 LNHNV, CDR2 YYDKDF (reference sequence). The CDR3 runs to 15 residues. CDR3 coding DNA: TGTGCCACCAGCCCCCGGCAGGGGAGGAGGGCTGAAGCTTTCTTT. Encoded protein: CATSPRQGRRAEAFF.

The chain couples TRBV7-2 to TRBJ2-2; 9 positions match TRBD2. Trimming took 4 bases from V and 1 from J; bases not matched to a gene: 10. CDR1 and CDR2 from the germline V gene are SGHTA and FQGNSA. The CDR3 runs to 18 residues. In nucleotides, the CDR3 is TGTGCCAGCAGCTCCCGCCCTAGCGGGGCCTGGAACACCGGGGAGCTGTTTTTT. It encodes CASSSRPSGAWNTGELFF.

This clonotype was counted ten times or more. The rearrangement uses TRBV4-3 and TRBJ1-2; D unclear. V lost 0 bases and J lost 6, with 17 bases in between. CDR3 length: 16 residues. The germline V gene has CDR1 LGHNA and CDR2 YSLEER. CDR3 sequence reads: CASSQDRISSTHGYTF. The CDR3 nucleotides are TGCGCCAGCAGCCAAGATCGAATCAGCTCTACCCATGGCTACACCTTC.

This clonotype was counted between two and nine times. The chain combines TRBV20-1 with TRBJ2-5; 8 nucleotides align to TRBD2. The CDR3 length is 12 residues. Germline trimming cut 5 bases from V and 7 bases from J; bases unmatched to any gene: 6. CDR1 and CDR2 from the germline V gene are DFQATT and SNEGSKA (reference sequence). The chain's CDR3 is CSAEAGEGTQYF. CDR3 in DNA: TGCAGTGCTGAAGCGGGGGAGGGGACCCAGTACTTC.

About this clonotype: At one end the junction does not follow the germline gene, possibly because of a read error. The chain recombines TRBV12-3 or TRBV12-4 with TRBJ1-1, with a possible D match to TRBD1 (5 bases). The CDR3 sequence is 11 residues long. CDR3 DNA sequence: TGCGCCAGCAGCGCGACAGTAAGGGCTTTCTTT. Its translation: CASSATVRAFF.

This clonotype was counted only a few times. The V and J genes are TRBV27 and TRBJ2-1; TRBD1 matches 10 bases. The length of the CDR3 is 15 residues. V lost 5 bases and J lost 2; bases outside the gene matches: 3. CDR1 and CDR2 from the germline V gene are MNHEY and SMNVEV (reference sequence). The chain's CDR3 is CASSRQGATYNEQFF. CDR3 bases: TGTGCCAGCAGTAGACAGGGGGCGACCTACAATGAGCAGTTCTTC.

Here the CDR3 reads CASSFQGGSGANVLTF. For the CDR3, the DNA is TGTGCCAGCAGTTTCCAGGGGGGCTCCGGGGCCAACGTCCTGACTTTC. The chain has TRBV12-3 or TRBV12-4 and TRBJ2-6, with a tentative D call TRBD1 (7 bases). V lost 3 bases to trimming and J lost 4 bases, with 13 bases between them. The CDR3 is made up of 16 amino acids.

The V call is TRBV24-1, the J call TRBJ2-2; D unclear. With 0 bases removed from V and 0 bases from J, the gap between germline ends came to 7 bases. This CDR3 contains 16 residues. Per germline, CDR1 KGHDR and CDR2 SFDVKD. The CDR3 DNA sequence: TGTGCCACCAGTGATTTGCCTTCGTCGAACACCGGGGAGCTGTTTTTT. Its translation: CATSDLPSSNTGELFF.

A few counts support this clonotype. Mismatch with germline at one junction end may stem from a read error. V usage is TRBV5-1 and J usage is TRBJ2-3, with 8 bases matching TRBD1. The CDR3 length is 16 residues. The germline gives CDR1 SGHRS, CDR2 YFSETQ. CDR3 DNA sequence: TGTGCCAGCAGCTTAGATGGGACAGGCGGGACAGATACGCAGTATTTT. Translating it yields CASSLDGTGGTDTQYF. Looking up the rest from reference TRBV5-1 and TRBJ2-3 gives the full variable domain: KAGVTQTPRYLIKTRGQQVTLSCSPISGHRSVSWYQQTPGQGLQFLFEYFSETQRNKGNFPGRFSGRQFSNSRSEMNVSTLELGDSALYLCASSLDGTGGTDTQYFGPGTRLTVL.